This T cell receptor (beta chain) was obtained from a study of metastatic and nonmetastatic thyroid tumors. Thyroid surgery was preceded by no treatment in any patient. As originally analysed: To classify distant metastasis in papillary thyroid cancer, a model was built from CDR3 differences across clinicopathological groups. TCRdb re-clonotyped the PCR reads through MiXCR. The V and J calls were not made by the authors but by TCRdb's processing. The repertoire consists of about 93,000 clones, with about 13% occurring once and the leading ten covering about 10%. Trimming took 0 bases from V and 1 from J, leaving 12 bases between them. This CDR3 region has 16 residues. Germline CDR1 SGHAT, CDR2 FQNNGV. This clone was seen ten or more times.

This receptor was obtained from a female donor with papillary thyroid cancer or a benign thyroid nodule (not recorded which). Some clones in this sample may be carry-over from other donors' samples. Source material: blood. The chain couples TRBV11-2 to TRBJ1-2; perhaps TRBD1 as D (5 bases). The CDR3 is CASSLDWPGRNYGYTF. The CDR3 DNA follows: TGTGCCAGCAGCTTAGATTGGCCAGGGCGTAACTATGGCTACACCTTC.